These 17 T cell receptor beta chains share one sample of origin, sequenced in a study of T cells in Graves' hyperthyroidism and ophthalmopathy. RNA transcripts provided the source from which TCR beta CDR3 regions were amplified. First-round RT-PCR of the TCR CDR3 relied on the HTBI primer set. TCRdb re-called the multiplex PCR reads through MiXCR, storing one row per CDR3 protein. The sample consists of some 560,000 distinct CDR3 sequences, roughly 15% of them appearing once. The material sequenced was blood. The source of these receptors is a woman in her thirties or forties with Graves' hyperthyroidism.

This clonotype was counted at least ten times. V is TRBV2 and J is TRBJ1-2, with a weak D call TRBD1 (6 bases). Germline V gene lookup returns CDR1 SNHLY and CDR2 FYNNEI. V gave up 2 bases and J gave up 8 bases, with 15 bases separating them. CDR3 length: 14 residues. The CDR3 DNA sequence: TGTGCCAGCAGTGAATCGGTTACAGGGAAGGGCTACACCTTC. Protein: CASSESVTGKGYTF. Complete variable domain (other parts from reference TRBV2 and TRBJ1-2): EPEVTQTPSHQVTQMGQEVILRCVPISNHLYFYWYRQILGQKVEFLVSFYNNEISEKSEIFDDQFSVERPDGSNFTLKIRSTKLEDSAMYFCASSESVTGKGYTFGSGTRLTVV.

This clonotype occurred many times. This chain uses TRBV28 with TRBJ2-5, with 8 bases identical to TRBD2. V shed 5 bases, J shed 1 base, and the junction held 3 bases outside the gene matches. The CDR3 sequence is 14 residues long. Germline V gene data show CDR1 as MDHEN and CDR2 as SYDVKM. CDR3 loop: CASSLGGAQETQYF. CDR3 sequence (DNA): TGTGCCAGCAGTCTCGGGGGGGCCCAAGAGACCCAGTACTTC.

This clonotype was detected ten times or more. The chain joins TRBV12-3 or TRBV12-4 to TRBJ2-7; 11 bases match TRBD2. Trimming removed 7 bases from V and 2 bases from J; junction bases left unmatched: 10. This CDR3 is built from 16 residues. The CDR3 bases are TGTGCCAGCACCCCCGGACTAGCGGGTTTGGCCTACGAGCAGTACTTC. This encodes CASTPGLAGLAYEQYF.

This clonotype was recorded a few times. The chain has TRBV5-1 and TRBJ1-2, with a tentative D call TRBD1 (5 bases). V shed 1 base and J shed 4 bases, with 26 bases lying between them. The CDR3 loop spans 19 amino acids. Germline assignment: CDR1 SGHRS and CDR2 YFSETQ. The CDR3 region is CASSLSRPGLDSPVYGYTF. CDR3 nucleotides: TGCGCCAGCAGCTTGTCCCGGCCGGGGTTAGACAGCCCGGTCTATGGCTACACCTTC. Together with reference TRBV5-1 and TRBJ1-2, the CDR3 gives the full variable domain: KAGVTQTPRYLIKTRGQQVTLSCSPISGHRSVSWYQQTPGQGLQFLFEYFSETQRNKGNFPGRFSGRQFSNSRSEMNVSTLELGDSALYLCASSLSRPGLDSPVYGYTFGSGTRLTVV.

The sample holds many counts of this clonotype. The V call is TRBV20-1, the J call TRBJ2-7, with D hard to call. Deletions cut 3 bases from V and 1 base from J, with 7 bases between. CDR3 length: 12 residues. Germline CDR1 reads DFQATT; CDR2 reads SNEGSKA (reference sequence). In DNA, the CDR3 is TGCAGTGCTAGTTCCGGGTCCTACGAGCAGTACTTC. This encodes CSASSGSYEQYF.

This clonotype was detected ten times or more. V usage is TRBV28 and J usage is TRBJ2-1; 7 bases line up with TRBD2. This CDR3 has 14 amino acids. Germline CDR1 and CDR2: MDHEN and SYDVKM. V lost 2 bases, J lost 9 bases, and 7 bases stayed unmatched. CDR3 region: CASSLLAEPPEQFF. The CDR3 DNA sequence: TGTGCCAGCAGTTTACTAGCGGAGCCCCCTGAGCAGTTCTTC.

The V gene is TRBV6-1, the J gene TRBJ1-6; 10 bases map to TRBD1. This CDR3 is 15 amino acids long. V lost 8 bases and J lost 10; bases outside the gene matches: 11. The V gene's germline CDR1 is MNHNS and CDR2 SASEGT. CDR3 sequence (DNA): TGTGCCAGCGGAACTCCGGGACAGGGGACCTCACCCCTCCACTTT. Amino acid sequence: CASGTPGQGTSPLHF.

This clonotype was picked up a small number of times. This chain uses TRBV29-1 with TRBJ2-7, with a tentative D call TRBD1 (6 bases). This CDR3 region has 12 residues. V dropped 7 bases and J dropped 2 bases, with 12 bases sitting between them. CDR1 is SQVTM and CDR2 is ANQGSEA in the germline V gene. In DNA form, the CDR3 reads TGCAGCGCAGGGGCTAGGACCTACGAGCAGTACTTC. Translation gives CSAGARTYEQYF.

This clonotype has only a few counts. The chain uses TRBV7-9 and TRBJ1-6, with 9 positions matching TRBD1. Germline trimming cut 5 bases from V and 5 bases from J; bases unmatched to any gene: 4. CDR1 is SEHNR, CDR2 FQNEAQ, per germline (reference sequence). The CDR3 is made up of 15 amino acids. CDR3 nucleotide sequence: TGTGCCAGCAGCCCACGGACAGGGGATAATTCACCCCTCCACTTT. Translation gives CASSPRTGDNSPLHF.

This clonotype has only a few counts. The J gene is TRBJ2-6, the V gene TRBV7-3; 15 bases fit TRBD2. The junction had 11 bases not matched to a gene; V was cut back by 11 bases and J by 0 bases. The CDR3 length is 19 residues. CDR1 is SGHTA and CDR2 is FQGTGA in the germline V gene. CDR3 residues: CADPPGTSGGRSGANVLTF. DNA for the CDR3: TGTGCCGATCCACCAGGGACTAGCGGGGGGCGCTCTGGGGCCAACGTCCTGACTTTC.

This clonotype was counted ten times or more. The J gene is TRBJ2-1, the V gene TRBV20-1, with D uncertain. Trimming stripped 7 bases from V and 7 bases from J, with 14 bases between. CDR3 length: 12 amino acids. CDR1 and CDR2 (germline): DFQATT, SNEGSKA (reference sequence). CDR3 DNA: TGCAGTGTGGCCATGGGAACGAATGAGCAGTTCTTC. As protein: CSVAMGTNEQFF.

This clonotype was seen ten or more times. Here the CDR3 reads CASSSYRDSPSGAQYF. CDR3 nucleotides: TGTGCCAGCAGTTCGTACCGGGACAGCCCCTCGGGGGCCCAGTACTTC. This chain links TRBV27 with TRBJ2-5; weak D call: TRBD1 (7 bases). The V end was cut by 4 bases, the J end by 9 bases, with 24 bases between. The germline V gene encodes CDR1 MNHEY and CDR2 SMNVEV (reference sequence). There are 16 residues in the CDR3.

The rearrangement uses TRBV27 and TRBJ2-1; D uncertain. Trimming left V 4 bases short and J 6 bases short, with 16 bases between. Germline V gene data show CDR1 as MNHEY and CDR2 as SMNVEV (reference sequence). This CDR3 region has 15 residues. The CDR3 nucleotides are TGTGCCAGCAGTTGGTCTTGGGTCGTGGGCAATGAGCAGTTCTTC. As protein: CASSWSWVVGNEQFF.

The V call is TRBV10-3, the J call TRBJ1-2; TRBD1 is a possible D gene (5 bases). This CDR3 comprises 12 residues. Germline assignment: CDR1 ENHRY and CDR2 SYGVKD. V lost 4 bases and J lost 13, with 16 bases in between. DNA for the CDR3: TGTGCCATCAGTGGGGACCCGGATGGAGGCACCTTC. It specifies CAISGDPDGGTF.

This chain uses TRBV6-2 or TRBV6-3 with TRBJ1-6; TRBD1 matches 7 bases. The J segment lost 4 bases and the V segment lost 2 bases, leaving 2 bases of the junction unmatched. This CDR3 has 15 amino acids. Looked up from germline, CDR1 is MNHEY and CDR2 is SVGEGT. The CDR3 here is CASSYRTGYNSPLHF. CDR3 DNA sequence: TGTGCCAGCAGTTACAGGACAGGTTATAATTCACCCCTCCACTTT.

This clonotype was recorded many times. The chain is built from TRBV7-2 and TRBJ2-1; TRBD2 matches 8 bases. Germline trimming cut 5 bases from V and 4 bases from J; bases unmatched to any gene: 7. The germline gives CDR1 SGHTA, CDR2 FQGNSA. There are 15 residues in the CDR3. The CDR3 sequence is CASSPQGLGYNEQFF. CDR3 sequence (DNA): TGTGCCAGCAGCCCTCAGGGACTAGGTTACAATGAGCAGTTCTTC. Supplemented by reference TRBV7-2 and TRBJ2-1, the full variable domain reads GAGVSQSPSNKVTEKGKDVELRCDPISGHTALYWYRQSLGQGLEFLIYFQGNSAPDKSGLPSDRFSAERTGGSVSTLTIQRTQQEDSAVYLCASSPQGLGYNEQFFGPGTRLTVL.

This clonotype was observed a handful of times. V gene TRBV28 combines with J gene TRBJ1-1; TRBD1 is a possible D gene (6 bases). The germline V and J ends were trimmed by 7 bases and 9 bases, with 18 bases remaining between them. Germline V gene sequence: CDR1 MDHEN, CDR2 SYDVKM. CDR3 size: 13 residues. DNA for the CDR3: TGTGCCAGCATCAACCGGGGGACAAATAAAGCTTTCTTT. This sequence encodes CASINRGTNKAFF.